This TCR beta chain was observed in a study of blood T cell repertoires in COVID-19. The wider study: Samples of COVID-19 (acute and convalescent) were obtained from the United States, Italy and Spain.

Original data processing: Reference gene primer amplification yielded estimated nucleated cell counts. Profiled with immunoSEQ multiplex PCR; TCRdb holds only in-frame clones, not every one. The DNA was the basis for D and trimming; V, J and clone size are from that table. The sample holds 220,000 or so clones, roughly 84% seen once. Trimming removed 4 bases from V and 5 bases from J; junction bases left unmatched: 2. Germline V gene data show CDR1 as SGHDT and CDR2 as YYEEEE. The CDR3 spans 13 residues. Participants were placed into cohorts based on the clinical history they reported. Cohort 3 recovery required two negative PCRs, clearance, or symptom resolution.

The V and J genes are TRBV5-6 and TRBJ1-5, with TRBD1 identical over 8 bases. The TCR was taken from a woman aged 40 to 55 who had recovered from COVID-19. Sequencing was done on a sample of PBMCs or T cells enriched from blood (not recorded which). In DNA form, the CDR3 reads TGTGCCAGCAGCAGACAGGGGTATCAGCCCCAGCATTTT. This sequence encodes CASSRQGYQPQHF.